Presented here are 16 T cell receptor beta chains from one specimen sequenced in a study of shared clonotypes between healthy human individuals. Libraries were prepared by immunoSEQ multiplex PCR; TCRdb keeps only in-frame clonotypes and omits some of them. Of a few hundred thousand clones in the sample, around 86% were seen once. Material: memory CD8+ T cells sorted from blood. Subset of the sample: CD45RO+ cells pooled with CCR7-negative TemRA cells. These receptors came from a man aged 18 to 30 in good health.

The chain employs TRBV7-6 and TRBJ2-7, with no clear D. V gave up 5 bases and J gave up 0 bases, with 14 bases separating them. The CDR3 spans 15 residues. Germline-derived CDR1 and CDR2 are SGHVS and FNYEAQ. Here the CDR3 reads CASSPEILSSYEQYF. The CDR3, as DNA: TGTGCCAGCAGCCCGGAAATTCTTAGCTCCTACGAGCAGTACTTC. The full variable domain, with the rest looked up from reference TRBV7-6 and TRBJ2-7, is GAGVSQSPRYKVTKRGQDVALRCDPISGHVSLYWYRQALGQGPEFLTYFNYEAQQDKSGLPNDRFSAERPEGSISTLTIQRTEQRDSAMYRCASSPEILSSYEQYFGPGTRLTVT.

This clone came up many times. The chain has TRBV10-1 and TRBJ1-1, with D unclear. Germline V gene data show CDR1 as WNHNN and CDR2 as SYGVQD (reference sequence). V was pared by 6 bases and J by 0 bases, with 8 bases between. The CDR3 length is 13 residues. The CDR3 sequence is CASRRTLNTEAFF. CDR3 nucleotides: TGCGCCAGCAGGAGGACTTTGAACACTGAAGCTTTCTTT.

The chain uses TRBV11-2 and TRBJ2-1; no reliable D call. The CDR3 consists of 14 residues. Trimming shortened V by 2 bases and J by 6 bases, and 11 bases separated the two germline ends. Germline V lookup: CDR1 SGHAT, CDR2 FQNNGV. CDR3: CASSLFAELNEQFF. The DNA of the CDR3 is TGTGCCAGCAGCTTATTTGCAGAGCTCAATGAGCAGTTCTTC.

CDR3 region: CAIRLGESTDTQYF. In DNA, the CDR3 is TGTGCCATAAGACTGGGGGAGAGCACAGATACGCAGTATTTT. The genes are TRBV10-3 and TRBJ2-3; either TRBD1 or TRBD2 may fit D (5 bases each). Germline lookup yields CDR1 ENHRY and CDR2 SYGVKD. V was cut by 9 bases and J by 0 bases, with 13 bases left in between. The CDR3 is 14 residues long.

The chain links TRBV27 to TRBJ1-2; D not certain. V was shortened by 5 bases and J by 6 bases, with 22 bases between the two germline ends. Germline V CDR1 and CDR2: MNHEY, SMNVEV (reference sequence). This CDR3 contains 16 residues. The CDR3 DNA follows: TGTGCCAGCAGTCCCCGGCGAGCGGGTATAACGCATGGCTACACCTTC. Translating gives CASSPRRAGITHGYTF.

This clone was seen a single time. The genes are TRBV18 and TRBJ2-7, with TRBD1 as a possible D gene (6 bases). CDR1 KGHSH and CDR2 LQKENI come from the germline V gene. The length of the CDR3 is 14 residues. The V end was cut by 2 bases, the J end by 3 bases, with 11 bases between. The CDR3 sequence: CASSPGTLLYEQYF. CDR3 nucleotides: TGTGCCAGCTCACCAGGGACACTCCTCTACGAGCAGTACTTC. Based on the CDR3 plus reference TRBV18 and TRBJ2-7, the full variable domain is NAGVMQNPRHLVRRRGQEARLRCSPMKGHSHVYWYRQLPEEGLKFMVYLQKENIIDESGMPKERFSAEFPKEGPSILRIQQVVRGDSAAYFCASSPGTLLYEQYFGPGTRLTVT.

This chain joins TRBV5-1 and TRBJ2-1; TRBD1 aligns across 7 bases. CDR1 is SGHRS and CDR2 is YFSETQ in the germline V gene. CDR3 length: 16 residues. The V and J ends lost 4 bases and 6 bases, in that order; junction bases with no gene match: 13. The CDR3 protein is CASSGDSVIAINEQFF. For the CDR3, the DNA is TGCGCCAGCAGCGGGGACAGTGTTATAGCTATCAATGAGCAGTTCTTC.

This clone was seen more than once but under ten times. The V call is TRBV7-9, the J call TRBJ2-7, with 7 positions matching TRBD1. This CDR3 has 14 amino acids. The J segment lost 7 bases and the V segment lost 5 bases, leaving 11 bases of the junction unmatched. Germline V gene data show CDR1 as SEHNR and CDR2 as FQNEAQ (reference sequence). The CDR3 DNA reads TGTGCCAGCAGCGCCAACCAGGGACAGCGAGAGCAGTACTTC. Translating it yields CASSANQGQREQYF.

For this clone: The junction departs from the called germline gene at one end, perhaps through a read error. The chain carries TRBV7-7 and TRBJ2-5; D possibly matches TRBD1 or TRBD2 (5 bases each). Germline CDR1 and CDR2: SSHAT and FNYEAQ (reference sequence). The CDR3 covers 18 residues. The CDR3 nucleotides read TGTGCTAGCAGCTCGACGGGGCTAGCTCCCTGTCTCCAAGAGACCCAGTACTTC. Translating gives CASSSTGLAPCLQETQYF.

This chain uses TRBV30 with TRBJ2-5; TRBD2 matches 7 bases. There are 13 residues in the CDR3. The V and J ends lost 1 base and 5 bases, in that order; junction bases with no gene match: 4. Germline CDR1 reads GTSNPN; CDR2 reads SVGIG (reference sequence). CDR3 protein: CAWSASGKETQYF. The CDR3 DNA sequence: TGTGCCTGGAGTGCGAGCGGGAAGGAGACCCAGTACTTC.

This clone showed up just once. This chain connects TRBV7-9 to TRBJ2-4; D unresolved. CDR1 and CDR2 (germline): SEHNR, FQNEAQ (reference sequence). This CDR3 is built from 15 residues. Trimming pared 5 bases from V and 0 bases from J, leaving 11 bases between. The CDR3 sequence is CASSPPRLAKNIQYF. DNA for the CDR3: TGTGCCAGCAGCCCCCCGCGGTTAGCCAAAAACATTCAGTACTTC.

The rearrangement joins TRBV7-2 to TRBJ1-5; tentative D call: TRBD1 (6 bases). The CDR3 extends over 17 amino acids. The germline V gene encodes CDR1 SGHTA and CDR2 FQGNSA. With 5 bases removed from V and 0 bases from J, the gap between germline ends came to 17 bases. The CDR3: CASSPARTDYSNQPQHF. The CDR3 nucleotides are TGTGCCAGCAGCCCCGCTAGGACAGACTATAGCAATCAGCCCCAGCATTTT.

The chain links TRBV19 to TRBJ2-7; tentatively, D is TRBD1 (5 bases). Germline CDR1 LNHDA, CDR2 SQIVND (reference sequence). There are 15 residues in the CDR3. The ends were cut back, 3 bases at V and 0 bases at J, with 12 bases in the middle. CDR3: CASSIFWGPSYEQYF. For the CDR3, the DNA is TGTGCCAGTAGTATTTTTTGGGGCCCCTCCTACGAGCAGTACTTC.

V usage is TRBV28 and J usage is TRBJ1-1, with D possibly matching TRBD1 (5 bases). Trimming pared 2 bases from V and 2 bases from J, leaving 9 bases between. The CDR3 has 14 residues. Germline values: CDR1 MDHEN, CDR2 SYDVKM. This CDR3 is CASSLRDVNTEAFF. DNA of the CDR3: TGTGCCAGCAGTTTAAGGGACGTAAACACTGAAGCTTTCTTT.

In this sample, this clone turned up once. V is TRBV28 and J is TRBJ2-2, with D hard to call. This CDR3 is 17 amino acids long. CDR1 and CDR2 (germline): MDHEN, SYDVKM. V lost 5 bases and J lost 2, with 18 bases in between. The CDR3 loop is CASSGLGRQLNTGELFF. Here the CDR3 DNA reads TGTGCCAGCAGTGGTCTGGGTCGGCAACTCAACACCGGGGAGCTGTTTTTT.

DNA of the CDR3: TGTGCCAGCAGCTTAGATCCAGGGCATGAGCAGTTCTTC. Amino acids: CASSLDPGHEQFF. This chain joins TRBV7-6 and TRBJ2-1; weak D call: TRBD1 (5 bases). The CDR3 loop spans 13 amino acids. V lost 1 base to trimming and J lost 8 bases, with 9 bases between them. In germline, CDR1 is SGHVS, CDR2 FNYEAQ.